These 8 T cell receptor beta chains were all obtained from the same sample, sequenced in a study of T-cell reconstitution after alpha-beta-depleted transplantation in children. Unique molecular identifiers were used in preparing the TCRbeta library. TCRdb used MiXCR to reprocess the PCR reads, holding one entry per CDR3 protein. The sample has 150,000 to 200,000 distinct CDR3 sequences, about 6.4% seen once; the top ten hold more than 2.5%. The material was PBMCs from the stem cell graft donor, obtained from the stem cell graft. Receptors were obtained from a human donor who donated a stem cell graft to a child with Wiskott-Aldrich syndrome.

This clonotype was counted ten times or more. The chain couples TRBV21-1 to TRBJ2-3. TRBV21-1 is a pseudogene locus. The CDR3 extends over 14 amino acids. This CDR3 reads CASSLRSFSDTQYF. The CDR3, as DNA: TGTGCCAGCAGCTTACGGTCTTTCTCGGATACGCAGTATTTT.

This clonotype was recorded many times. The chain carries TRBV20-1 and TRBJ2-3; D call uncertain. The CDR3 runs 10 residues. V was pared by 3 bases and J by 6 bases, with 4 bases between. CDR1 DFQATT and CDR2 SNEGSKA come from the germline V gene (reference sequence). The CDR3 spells CSASLDTQYF. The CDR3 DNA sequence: TGCAGTGCTAGCCTGGATACGCAGTATTTT.

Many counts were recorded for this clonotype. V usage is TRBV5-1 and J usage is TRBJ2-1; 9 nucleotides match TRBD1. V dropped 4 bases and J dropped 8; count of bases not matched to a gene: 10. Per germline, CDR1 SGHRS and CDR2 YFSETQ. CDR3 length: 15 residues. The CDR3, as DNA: TGCGCCAGCAGCCGCCGGGACAGGGCGTTGGATGAGCAGTTCTTC. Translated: CASSRRDRALDEQFF.

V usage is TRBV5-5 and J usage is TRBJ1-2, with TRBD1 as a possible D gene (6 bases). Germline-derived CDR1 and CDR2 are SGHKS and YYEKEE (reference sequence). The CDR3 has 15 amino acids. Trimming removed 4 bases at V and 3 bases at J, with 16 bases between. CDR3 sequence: CASSATDRLDYGYTF. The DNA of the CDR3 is TGTGCCAGCAGCGCCACCGACAGGCTTGACTATGGCTACACCTTC.

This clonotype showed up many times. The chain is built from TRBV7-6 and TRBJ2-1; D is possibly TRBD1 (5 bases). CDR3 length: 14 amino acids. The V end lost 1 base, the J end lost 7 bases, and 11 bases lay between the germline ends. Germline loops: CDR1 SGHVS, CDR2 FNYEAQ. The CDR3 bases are TGTGCCAGCAGCTTAGTAGGGGCACTGAATGAGCAGTTCTTC. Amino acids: CASSLVGALNEQFF.

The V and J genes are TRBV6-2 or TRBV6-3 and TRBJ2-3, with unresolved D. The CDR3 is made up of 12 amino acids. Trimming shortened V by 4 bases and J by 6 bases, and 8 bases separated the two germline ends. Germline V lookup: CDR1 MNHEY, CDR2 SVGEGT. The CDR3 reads CASSSRMDTQYF. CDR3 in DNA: TGTGCCAGCAGTTCCCGGATGGATACGCAGTATTTT.

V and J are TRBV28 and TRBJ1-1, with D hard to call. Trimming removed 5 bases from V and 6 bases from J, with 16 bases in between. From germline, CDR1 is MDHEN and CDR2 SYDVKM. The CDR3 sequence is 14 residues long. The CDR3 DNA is TGTGCCAGCAGTCCACCATCCGGTGGGGCTGAAGCTTTCTTT. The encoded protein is CASSPPSGGAEAFF. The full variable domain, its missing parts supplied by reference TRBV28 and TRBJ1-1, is DVKVTQSSRYLVKRTGEKVFLECVQDMDHENMFWYRQDPGLGLRLIYFSYDVKMKEKGDIPEGYSVSREKKERFSLILESASTNQTSMYLCASSPPSGGAEAFFGQGTRLTVV.

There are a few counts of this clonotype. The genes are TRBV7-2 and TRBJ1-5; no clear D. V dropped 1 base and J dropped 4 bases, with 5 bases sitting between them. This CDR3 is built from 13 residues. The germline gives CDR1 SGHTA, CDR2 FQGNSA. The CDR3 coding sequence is TGTGCCAGCAGCTTAGTCTTTAATCAGCCCCAGCATTTT. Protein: CASSLVFNQPQHF.